The next 16 T cell receptor beta chains were all read from a single sample in a study of early T cells in non-severe SARS-CoV-2 infection. TCRdb reprocessed the 5' RACE reads with MiXCR, giving one entry per CDR3 protein. The sample shows approximately 58,000 distinct CDR3 sequences, 9% to 15% of them seen only once. The input for sequencing was whole blood, taken at baseline. The receptors shown here come from an adult who was a healthcare worker with PCR-confirmed SARS-CoV-2 infection or an uninfected control (not recorded which).

J is TRBJ1-6 and V is TRBV18; D remains unclear. The CDR3 loop spans 14 amino acids. Per germline, CDR1 KGHSH and CDR2 LQKENI. Trimming shortened V by 6 bases and J by 9 bases, and 15 bases separated the two germline ends. CDR3 DNA: TGTGCCAGCTCCTTCAAAGCCCTCTCTTCACCCCTCCACTTT. It specifies CASSFKALSSPLHF.

This clonotype occurred a few times. V usage is TRBV10-3 and J usage is TRBJ2-3; tentative D call: TRBD2 (5 bases). Per the germline V gene, CDR1 is ENHRY and CDR2 is SYGVKD. V was clipped by 2 bases and J by 3 bases, with 6 bases between them. This CDR3 comprises 13 residues. CDR3 protein: CAISERGTDTQYF. CDR3 coding DNA: TGTGCCATCAGTGAGAGAGGGACAGATACGCAGTATTTT.

This clonotype was picked up a small number of times. The chain is built from TRBV5-1 and TRBJ1-6; D is ambiguous. V lost 4 bases and J 7 bases, leaving 9 bases between the germline ends. The length of the CDR3 is 13 residues. Per germline, CDR1 SGHRS and CDR2 YFSETQ. The DNA of the CDR3 is TGCGCCAGCAGCACCACCCAGAATTCACCCCTCCACTTT. Its protein product is CASSTTQNSPLHF.

This clonotype was counted between two and nine times. The chain couples TRBV4-2 to TRBJ2-7; 7 nucleotides line up with TRBD2. The CDR3 spans 15 residues. J lost 3 bases, V lost 5 bases, and 10 bases had no gene match. The germline V gene has CDR1 LGHNA and CDR2 YNFKEQ. CDR3 bases: TGTGCCAGCAGCACAGCATTAGCGGGTAACTACGAGCAGTACTTC. This sequence encodes CASSTALAGNYEQYF.

The chain has TRBV9 and TRBJ2-1; the D is unclear. V lost 0 bases and J lost 7, with 2 bases in between. Germline V gene data show CDR1 as SGDLS and CDR2 as YYNGEE. The CDR3 covers 11 residues. CDR3 DNA: TGTGCCAGCAGCGTAGATAATGAGCAGTTCTTC. The encoded protein is CASSVDNEQFF.

The chain carries TRBV7-2 and TRBJ2-1; D possibly corresponds to TRBD1 (5 bases). Trimming pared 7 bases from V and 8 bases from J, leaving 18 bases between. Germline V lookup: CDR1 SGHTA, CDR2 FQGNSA. The CDR3 consists of 14 residues. The CDR3 is CASKGLKTWDEQFF. The CDR3 coding sequence is TGTGCCAGCAAGGGGCTAAAAACCTGGGATGAGCAGTTCTTC.

Many counts were recorded for this clonotype. The V gene is TRBV12-3 or TRBV12-4, the J gene TRBJ2-7; unclear D gene. This CDR3 spans 12 amino acids. V lost 5 bases and J lost 3, with 8 bases in between. CDR3 sequence: CASSRVVYEQYF. For the CDR3, the DNA is TGTGCCAGCAGTAGGGTCGTCTACGAGCAGTACTTC.

In this sample, this clonotype turned up a few times. The V call is TRBV6-6, the J call TRBJ2-4; tentative D call: TRBD1 (6 bases). Germline CDR1 and CDR2: MNHNY and SVGAGI (reference sequence). The CDR3 contains 17 residues. V lost 9 bases to trimming and J lost 6 bases, with 27 bases between them. CDR3 nucleotide sequence: TGTGCCAGTTCCCCCAGGACAGCAGCGGCACGATCAAACATTCAGTACTTC. Protein: CASSPRTAAARSNIQYF.

V usage is TRBV7-2 and J usage is TRBJ1-6; D might be TRBD1 (5 bases). Germline V lookup: CDR1 SGHTA, CDR2 FQGNSA. The ends were cut back, 4 bases at V and 9 bases at J, with 19 bases in the middle. The CDR3 runs to 16 residues. In DNA form, the CDR3 reads TGTGCCAGCAGCTCACTGGACTCAAGGCAGGGTTCACCCCTCCACTTT. Protein: CASSSLDSRQGSPLHF.

The V gene is TRBV5-1, the J gene TRBJ2-7; 14 positions match TRBD2. V was pared by 3 bases and J by 4 bases, with 12 bases of the junction left unmatched. CDR1 and CDR2 (germline): SGHRS, YFSETQ. The CDR3 runs 18 residues. The chain's CDR3 is CASSYLGLAGEGTYEQYF. The CDR3 DNA is TGCGCCAGCAGCTATTTGGGACTAGCGGGAGAGGGTACGTACGAGCAGTACTTC.

CDR3 in amino acids: CASSRQAFPSSNQPQHF. CDR3 nucleotides: TGTGCCAGCAGTCGACAGGCTTTCCCCTCGAGCAATCAGCCCCAGCATTTT. The chain employs TRBV12-3 or TRBV12-4 and TRBJ1-5; D may be TRBD1 (6 bases). Trimming removed 5 bases from V and 1 base from J, with 18 bases in between. The CDR3 contains 17 residues.

The chain links TRBV28 to TRBJ1-5; TRBD1 aligns across 9 bases. From germline, CDR1 is MDHEN and CDR2 SYDVKM. The CDR3 covers 14 residues. Losses at the gene ends were 6 bases for V and 11 bases for J; bases not matched to a gene: 11. DNA of the CDR3: TGTGCCAGCAGCTCGGGACAGGGCCGGGGAGCCCAGCATTTT. Translation gives CASSSGQGRGAQHF.

This clonotype came up a few times. The chain recombines TRBV7-9 with TRBJ2-1; TRBD2 matches 10 bases. The length of the CDR3 is 15 residues. Germline V gene sequence: CDR1 SEHNR, CDR2 FQNEAQ (reference sequence). The J segment lost 9 bases and the V segment lost 0 bases, leaving 5 bases of the junction unmatched. The CDR3 sequence: CASSLALAGVLEQFF. For the CDR3, the DNA is TGTGCCAGCAGCTTAGCCCTAGCGGGAGTGCTTGAGCAGTTCTTC.

The chain is built from TRBV7-7 and TRBJ2-3; D gene ambiguous. Trimming cost V 5 bases and J 2 bases, with 11 bases left between them. The CDR3 spans 14 residues. Germline loops: CDR1 SSHAT, CDR2 FNYEAQ (reference sequence). CDR3 sequence (DNA): TGTGCCAGCAGCCCTGGTCCTGCCACAGATACGCAGTATTTT. Amino acid sequence: CASSPGPATDTQYF.

This clonotype was counted a few times. The chain joins TRBV3-1 to TRBJ1-4, with D unresolved. Looked up from germline, CDR1 is LGHDT and CDR2 is YNNKEL (reference sequence). V lost 1 base and J lost 5, with 11 bases in between. The CDR3 loop spans 15 amino acids. CDR3 sequence (DNA): TGTGCCAGCAGCCAAGGAGGATTCGCCAATGAAAAACTGTTTTTT. It specifies CASSQGGFANEKLFF.

This chain uses TRBV6-2 or TRBV6-3 with TRBJ2-5, with 7 bases fitting TRBD1. In germline, CDR1 is MNHEY, CDR2 SVGEGT. With 3 bases clipped from V and 2 bases from J, the junction kept 3 bases outside the gene matches. The CDR3 has 14 amino acids. CDR3 amino acids: CASSYGTEQETQYF. In nucleotides, the CDR3 is TGTGCCAGCAGTTATGGGACAGAACAAGAGACCCAGTACTTC.